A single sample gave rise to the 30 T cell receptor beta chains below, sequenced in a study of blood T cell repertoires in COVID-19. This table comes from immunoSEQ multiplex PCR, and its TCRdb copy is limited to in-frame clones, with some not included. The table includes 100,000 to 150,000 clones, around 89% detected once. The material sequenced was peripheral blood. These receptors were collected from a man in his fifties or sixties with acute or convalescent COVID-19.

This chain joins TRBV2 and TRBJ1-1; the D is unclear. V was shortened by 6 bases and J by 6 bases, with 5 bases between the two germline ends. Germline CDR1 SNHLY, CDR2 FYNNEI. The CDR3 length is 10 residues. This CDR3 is CASSVAEAFF. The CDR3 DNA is TGTGCCAGCAGCGTAGCTGAAGCTTTCTTT.

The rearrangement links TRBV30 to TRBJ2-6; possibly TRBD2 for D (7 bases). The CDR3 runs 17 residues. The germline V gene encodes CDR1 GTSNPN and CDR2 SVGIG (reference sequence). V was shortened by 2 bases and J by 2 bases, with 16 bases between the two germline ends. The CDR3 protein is CAWSFQRGGAGANVLTF. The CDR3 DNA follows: TGTGCCTGGAGTTTTCAGAGGGGGGGCGCTGGGGCCAACGTCCTGACTTTC.

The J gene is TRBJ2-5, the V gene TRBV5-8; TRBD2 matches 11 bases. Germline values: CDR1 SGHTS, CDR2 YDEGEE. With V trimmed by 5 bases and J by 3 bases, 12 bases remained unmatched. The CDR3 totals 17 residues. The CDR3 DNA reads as TGTGCCAGCAGTCCCACCGGGACTAGCGGAGGAGAAGAGACCCAGTACTTC. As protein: CASSPTGTSGGEETQYF.

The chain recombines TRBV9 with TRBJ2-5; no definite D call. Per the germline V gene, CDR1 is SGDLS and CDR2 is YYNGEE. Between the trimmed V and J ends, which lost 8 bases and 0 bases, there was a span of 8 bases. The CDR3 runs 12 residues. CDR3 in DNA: TGTGCCAGATTGGAGTACCAAGAGACCCAGTACTTC. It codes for CARLEYQETQYF.

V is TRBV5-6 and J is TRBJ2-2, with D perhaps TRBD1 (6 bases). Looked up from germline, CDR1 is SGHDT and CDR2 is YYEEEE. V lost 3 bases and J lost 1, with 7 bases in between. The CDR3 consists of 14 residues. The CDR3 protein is CASSSGQNTGELFF. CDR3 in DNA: TGTGCCAGCAGCTCGGGACAGAACACCGGGGAGCTGTTTTTT.

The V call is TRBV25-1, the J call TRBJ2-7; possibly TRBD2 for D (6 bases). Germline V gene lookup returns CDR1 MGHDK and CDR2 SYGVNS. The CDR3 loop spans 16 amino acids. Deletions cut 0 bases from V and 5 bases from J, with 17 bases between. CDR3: CASSEYFPGEGNEQYF. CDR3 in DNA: TGTGCCAGCAGTGAATATTTCCCGGGAGAGGGTAACGAGCAGTACTTC.

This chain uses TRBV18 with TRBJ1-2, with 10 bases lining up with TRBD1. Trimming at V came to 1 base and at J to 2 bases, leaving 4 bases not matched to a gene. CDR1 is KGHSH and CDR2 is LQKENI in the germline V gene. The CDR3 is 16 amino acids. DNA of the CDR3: TGTGCCAGCTCACCACAGGGGACAGGGGCAAACTATGGCTACACCTTC. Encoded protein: CASSPQGTGANYGYTF.

The CDR3 DNA follows: TGTGCCATCAGTGAGTCCGGGACAGGGATTTATCAGTACTTC. Its protein product is CAISESGTGIYQYF. The chain joins TRBV10-3 to TRBJ2-7; TRBD1 matches 9 bases. Trimming removed 0 bases from V and 10 bases from J; junction bases left unmatched: 7. Germline V gene data show CDR1 as ENHRY and CDR2 as SYGVKD. The CDR3 covers 14 residues.

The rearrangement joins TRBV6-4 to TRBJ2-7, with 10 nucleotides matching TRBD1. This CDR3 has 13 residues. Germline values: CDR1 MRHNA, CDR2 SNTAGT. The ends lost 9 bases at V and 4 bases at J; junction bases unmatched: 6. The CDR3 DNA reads TGTGCCAGGAAAGGACAGGGGGAATACGAGCAGTACTTC. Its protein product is CARKGQGEYEQYF.

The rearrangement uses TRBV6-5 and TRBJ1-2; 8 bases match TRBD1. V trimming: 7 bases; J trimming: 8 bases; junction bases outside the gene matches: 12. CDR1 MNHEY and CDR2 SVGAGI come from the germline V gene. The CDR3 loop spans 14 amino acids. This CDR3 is CASTRGQGRDGYTF. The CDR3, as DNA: TGTGCCAGCACTCGAGGACAGGGACGGGACGGCTACACCTTC.

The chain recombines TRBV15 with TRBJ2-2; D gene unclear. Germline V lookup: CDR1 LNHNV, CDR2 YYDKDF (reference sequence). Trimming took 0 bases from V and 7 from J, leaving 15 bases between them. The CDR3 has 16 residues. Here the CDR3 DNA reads TGTGCCACCAGCAGAGATGATACCCGGGTGGTCGGGGAGCTGTTTTTT. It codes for CATSRDDTRVVGELFF.

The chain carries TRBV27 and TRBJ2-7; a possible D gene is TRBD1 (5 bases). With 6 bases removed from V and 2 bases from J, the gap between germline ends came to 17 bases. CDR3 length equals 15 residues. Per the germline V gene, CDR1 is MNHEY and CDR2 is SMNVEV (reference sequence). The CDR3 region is CASRPRSGKPYEQYF. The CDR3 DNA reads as TGTGCCAGCAGACCCCGGTCAGGGAAGCCCTACGAGCAGTACTTC.

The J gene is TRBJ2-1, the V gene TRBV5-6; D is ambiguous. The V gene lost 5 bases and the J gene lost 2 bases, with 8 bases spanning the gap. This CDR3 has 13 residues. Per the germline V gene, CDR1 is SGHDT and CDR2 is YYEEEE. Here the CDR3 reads CASSGGPYNEQFF. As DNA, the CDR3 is TGTGCCAGCAGTGGTGGCCCCTACAATGAGCAGTTCTTC.

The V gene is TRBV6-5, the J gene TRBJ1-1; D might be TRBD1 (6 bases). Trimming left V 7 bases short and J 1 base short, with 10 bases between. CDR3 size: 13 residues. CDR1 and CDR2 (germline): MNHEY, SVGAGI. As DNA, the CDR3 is TGTGCCAGCAAGCGACAGGAGAACACTGAAGCTTTCTTT. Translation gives CASKRQENTEAFF.

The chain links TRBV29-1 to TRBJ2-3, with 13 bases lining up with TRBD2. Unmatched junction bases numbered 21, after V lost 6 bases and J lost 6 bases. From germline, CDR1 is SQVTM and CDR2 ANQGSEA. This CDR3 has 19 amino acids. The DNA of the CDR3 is TGCAGCGTACAATGGCGGGACAGTTCAACTAGCGGGAGGGTCGATACGCAGTATTTT. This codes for CSVQWRDSSTSGRVDTQYF.

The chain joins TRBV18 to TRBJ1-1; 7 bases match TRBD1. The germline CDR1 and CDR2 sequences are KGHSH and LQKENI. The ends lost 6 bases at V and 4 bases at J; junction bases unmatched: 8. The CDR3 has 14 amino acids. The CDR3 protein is CASSTDRVGTEAFF. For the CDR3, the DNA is TGTGCCAGCTCTACCGACAGGGTCGGCACTGAAGCTTTCTTT. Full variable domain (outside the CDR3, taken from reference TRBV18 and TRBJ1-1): NAGVMQNPRHLVRRRGQEARLRCSPMKGHSHVYWYRQLPEEGLKFMVYLQKENIIDESGMPKERFSAEFPKEGPSILRIQQVVRGDSAAYFCASSTDRVGTEAFFGQGTRLTVV.

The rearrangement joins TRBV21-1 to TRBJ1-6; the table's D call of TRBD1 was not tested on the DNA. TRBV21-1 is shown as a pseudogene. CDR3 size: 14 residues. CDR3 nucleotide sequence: TGTGCCAGCAGCAAACGGGCAGGGGAATCACCCCTCCACTTT. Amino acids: CASSKRAGESPLHF.

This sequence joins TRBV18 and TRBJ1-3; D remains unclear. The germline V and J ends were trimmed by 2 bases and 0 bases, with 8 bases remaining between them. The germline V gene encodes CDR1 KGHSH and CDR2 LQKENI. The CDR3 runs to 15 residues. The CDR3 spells CASSPTVNSGNTIYF. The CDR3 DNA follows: TGTGCCAGCTCACCAACAGTTAACTCTGGAAACACCATATATTTT.

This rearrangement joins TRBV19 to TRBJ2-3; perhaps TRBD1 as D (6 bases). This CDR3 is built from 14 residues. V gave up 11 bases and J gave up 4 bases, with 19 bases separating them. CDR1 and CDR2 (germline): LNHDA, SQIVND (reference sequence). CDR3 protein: CASLSESGADTQYF. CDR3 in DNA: TGTGCCTCCTTGTCAGAATCAGGGGCAGATACGCAGTATTTT.

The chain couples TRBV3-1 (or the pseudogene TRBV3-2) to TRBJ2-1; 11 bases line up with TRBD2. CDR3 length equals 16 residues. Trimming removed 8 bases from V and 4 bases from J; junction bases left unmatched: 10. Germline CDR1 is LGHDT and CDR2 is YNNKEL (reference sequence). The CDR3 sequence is CASGHYRLAGYNEQFF. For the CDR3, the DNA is TGTGCCAGCGGACACTACCGACTAGCGGGGTACAATGAGCAGTTCTTC.

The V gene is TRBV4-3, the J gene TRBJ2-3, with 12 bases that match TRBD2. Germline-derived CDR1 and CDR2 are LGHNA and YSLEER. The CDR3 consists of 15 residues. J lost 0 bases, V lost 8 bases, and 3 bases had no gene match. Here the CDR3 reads CASRTSGDSTDTQYF. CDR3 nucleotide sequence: TGCGCCAGCCGGACTAGCGGGGATAGCACAGATACGCAGTATTTT.

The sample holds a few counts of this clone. CDR3 coding DNA: TGTGCCAGCAGCTTAGATCTGGCGGGGGCCACAGATACGCAGTATTTT. Protein product: CASSLDLAGATDTQYF. The gene calls are TRBV7-9 and TRBJ2-3; weak D call: TRBD2 (7 bases). The CDR3 has 16 residues. Trimming stripped 1 base from V and 2 bases from J, with 13 bases between. The germline V gene encodes CDR1 SEHNR and CDR2 FQNEAQ (reference sequence).

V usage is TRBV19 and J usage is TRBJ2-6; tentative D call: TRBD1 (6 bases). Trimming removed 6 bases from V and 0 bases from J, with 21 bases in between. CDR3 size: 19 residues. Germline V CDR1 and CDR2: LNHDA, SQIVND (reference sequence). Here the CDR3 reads CASSRDGGWWVSGANVLTF. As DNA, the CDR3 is TGTGCCAGTAGCCGTGATGGGGGCTGGTGGGTCTCTGGGGCCAACGTCCTGACTTTC. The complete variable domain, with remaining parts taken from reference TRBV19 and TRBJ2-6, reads DGGITQSPKYLFRKEGQNVTLSCEQNLNHDAMYWYRQDPGQGLRLIYYSQIVNDFQKGDIAEGYSVSREKKESFPLTVTSAQKNPTAFYLCASSRDGGWWVSGANVLTFGAGSRLTVL.

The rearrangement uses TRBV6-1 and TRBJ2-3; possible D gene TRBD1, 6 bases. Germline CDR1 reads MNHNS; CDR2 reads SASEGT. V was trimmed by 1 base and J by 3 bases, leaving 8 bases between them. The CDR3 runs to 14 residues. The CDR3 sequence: CASSEERGTDTQYF. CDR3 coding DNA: TGTGCCAGCAGTGAAGAGAGGGGGACAGATACGCAGTATTTT.

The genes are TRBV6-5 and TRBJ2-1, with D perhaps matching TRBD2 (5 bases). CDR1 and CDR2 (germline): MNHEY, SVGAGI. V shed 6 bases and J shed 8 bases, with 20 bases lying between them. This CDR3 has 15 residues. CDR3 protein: CASRDPAGLRDEQFF. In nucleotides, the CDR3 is TGTGCCAGCAGGGACCCGGCGGGTCTCAGAGATGAGCAGTTCTTC.

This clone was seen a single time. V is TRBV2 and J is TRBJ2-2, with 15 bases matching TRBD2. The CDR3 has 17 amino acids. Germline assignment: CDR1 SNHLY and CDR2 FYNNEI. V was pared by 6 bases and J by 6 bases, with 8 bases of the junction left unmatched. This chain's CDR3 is CASRGPGLAGGAGELFF. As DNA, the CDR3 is TGTGCCAGCAGAGGCCCGGGACTAGCGGGAGGAGCCGGGGAGCTGTTTTTT.

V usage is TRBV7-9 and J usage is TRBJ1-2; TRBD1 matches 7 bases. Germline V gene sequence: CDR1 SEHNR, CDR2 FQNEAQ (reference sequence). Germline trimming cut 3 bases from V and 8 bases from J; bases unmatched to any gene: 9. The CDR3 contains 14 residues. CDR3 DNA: TGTGCCAGCAGCTTGGGGACAGCCAATGTAGGCTACACCTTC. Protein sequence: CASSLGTANVGYTF.

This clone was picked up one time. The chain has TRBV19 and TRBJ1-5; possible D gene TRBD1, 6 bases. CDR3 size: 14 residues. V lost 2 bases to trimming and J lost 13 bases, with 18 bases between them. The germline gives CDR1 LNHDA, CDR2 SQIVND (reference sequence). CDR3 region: CASSIRQAPYLQHF. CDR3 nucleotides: TGTGCCAGTAGTATACGACAGGCCCCCTATCTTCAGCATTTT. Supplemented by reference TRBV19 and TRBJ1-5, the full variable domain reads DGGITQSPKYLFRKEGQNVTLSCEQNLNHDAMYWYRQDPGQGLRLIYYSQIVNDFQKGDIAEGYSVSREKKESFPLTVTSAQKNPTAFYLCASSIRQAPYLQHFGDGTRLSIL.

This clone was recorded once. Here the CDR3 reads CASSLGGDLRFEQYF. The CDR3 nucleotides read TGTGCCAGCAGCTTAGGGGGGGATCTACGGTTTGAGCAGTACTTC. The rearrangement uses TRBV7-8 and TRBJ2-7; possibly TRBD2 for D (6 bases). Germline-derived CDR1 and CDR2 are SGHVS and FQNEAQ. The CDR3 spans 15 residues. V was trimmed by 1 base and J by 7 bases, leaving 17 bases between them.

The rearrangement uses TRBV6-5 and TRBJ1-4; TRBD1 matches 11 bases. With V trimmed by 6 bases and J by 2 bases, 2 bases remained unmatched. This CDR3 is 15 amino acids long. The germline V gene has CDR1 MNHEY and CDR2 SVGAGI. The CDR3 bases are TGTGCCAGCAGGGACAGGGGGCACACTAATGAAAAACTGTTTTTT. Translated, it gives CASRDRGHTNEKLFF.